This note documents a single T cell receptor (beta chain) sequence. Its antigen is unidentified. Trimming stripped 1 base from V and 1 base from J, with 13 bases between. CDR3 length equals 16 residues. Germline values: CDR1 MDHEN, CDR2 SYDVKM. Repertoires were generated with immunoSEQ multiplex PCR, while TCRdb's copy carries only in-frame clones and drops some. The data contain fewer than 2.5 million clones, approximately 93% of them singletons. This sample was taken from a study of shared clonotypes between healthy human individuals. Study-wide results and limits: Clonotype sharing among donors likely depends on sequencing depth.

The healthy adult donors were HIV-negative and reported no recent acute infections or vaccinations. The sequenced material came from naive CD4+ T cells from PBMCs. Subset in this sample: CD45RA+ positively selected. This chain uses TRBV28 with TRBJ1-2; no reliable D call. This TCR was sampled from a man between 18 and 29 years old in good health. Some clones in this sample may be carry-over from other donors' samples. In DNA, the CDR3 is TGTGCCAGCAGTTTATCCCCCGACCTCTTTAACTATGGCTACACCTTC. Amino acids: CASSLSPDLFNYGYTF.